This entry lists 4 T cell receptor beta chains sequenced from one sample in a study of T cell responses to AZD1222 COVID-19 vaccine. Clones were sequenced by immunoSEQ multiplex PCR, and TCRdb holds only the in-frame ones, with some missing. This sample has 90,000 to 150,000 clones; 92% occur once, and the top ten carry about 7.5%. Sequenced material: peripheral blood, taken 28 days after the second AZD1222 dose. The source is an adult who received the AZD1222 COVID-19 vaccine.

CDR3 coding DNA: TGTGCCAGCATGGGGGGACTAGCGTACACCGGGGAGCTGTTTTTT. Translated: CASMGGLAYTGELFF. The rearrangement joins TRBV6-5 to TRBJ2-2; TRBD2 agrees at 10 bases. Germline-derived CDR1 and CDR2 are MNHEY and SVGAGI. The CDR3 sequence is 15 residues long. V trimming: 7 bases; J trimming: 3 bases; junction bases outside the gene matches: 5.

The rearrangement links TRBV18 to TRBJ1-2; D gene ambiguous. Germline V gene data show CDR1 as KGHSH and CDR2 as LQKENI. The germline V and J ends were trimmed by 9 bases and 2 bases, with 10 bases remaining between them. The CDR3 totals 12 residues. CDR3 bases: TGTGCCAGTGAAGAGGCGAACTATGGCTACACCTTC. This gives the protein CASEEANYGYTF.

This rearrangement joins TRBV6-5 to TRBJ1-2; a possible D gene is TRBD1 (5 bases). Germline assignment: CDR1 MNHEY and CDR2 SVGAGI. Trimming pared 8 bases from V and 10 bases from J, leaving 20 bases between. This CDR3 comprises 13 residues. Here the CDR3 reads CASRAGVREDYTF. The CDR3 DNA reads TGTGCCAGCCGAGCGGGGGTTAGGGAGGACTACACCTTC.

The chain employs TRBV6-5 and TRBJ1-6; 7 bases line up with TRBD1. V trimming: 2 bases; J trimming: 8 bases; junction bases outside the gene matches: 3. Germline assignment: CDR1 MNHEY and CDR2 SVGAGI. This CDR3 spans 14 amino acids. The CDR3 sequence is CASSYGTADSPLHF. CDR3 nucleotides: TGTGCCAGCAGTTACGGGACAGCAGATTCACCCCTCCACTTT.